The rows below give T cell receptor beta chains drawn from one sample of a study of high-grade serous ovarian cancer treatment subgroups. Some clones are missing from TCRdb's copy, which holds only in-frame ones; the method was immunoSEQ multiplex PCR. The table records fewer than 20,000 clones, roughly four fifths of them present only once. The sample was tumor tissue. The receptors here all came from a human donor with high-grade serous ovarian cancer. The conserved cysteine and the conserved F or W are not part of the CDR3 here.

cdr3_length	v_call	j_call	cdr3_aa
12	TRBV29-1	TRBJ2-7	SVVRAGGDHEQY
12	TRBV7-7	TRBJ2-7	ASSLGTGPYEQY
12	TRBV30	TRBJ2-1	IGRAKGTNNEQF
14	TRBV4-1	TRBJ2-2	ASSQGGQGNTGELF
14	TRBV18	TRBJ1-3	ASSPESGISGNTIY
14	TRBV14	TRBJ1-2	ASSQDRGGSAYGYT
10	TRBV7-3	TRBJ1-1	ASSLYSGEAF
11	TRBV6-1	TRBJ2-2	ASSGRGPGELF
14	TRBV9	TRBJ2-1	ASSRREGSGTYEQF
12	TRBV11-3	TRBJ2-5	ASSLAQGAETQY
13	TRBV19	TRBJ2-5	ASSPGTSGRLTQY
15	TRBV5-1	TRBJ2-3	ASSLPTGGRGADTQY
9	TRBV7-9	TRBJ1-1	ASSFPGEAF
14	TRBV19	TRBJ1-2	ASSPPVGRAVDGYT
14	TRBV21-1	TRBJ1-2	ASDPGQGGGAYGYT
12	TRBV11-3	TRBJ2-7	ASSSWSSGHEQY
12	TRBV27	TRBJ2-3	ASSLSSRGDTQY
14	TRBV5-1	TRBJ1-4	ASSSGQEESGEKLF
14	TRBV4-3	TRBJ2-7	ASSQGNLAGAYEQY
16	TRBV2	TRBJ2-2	ASSSMKGLHKNTGELF
16	TRBV5-5	TRBJ1-4	ASSLERDRGPPNEKLF
12	TRBV6-5	TRBJ2-3	ASSYQQGTDTQY
12	TRBV6-5	TRBJ2-2	ASRRSGNTGELF
13	TRBV7-3	TRBJ2-2	ASSWGASNTGELF
13	TRBV7-2	TRBJ2-7	ASSLEGGGSSEQY
11	TRBV10-3	TRBJ2-7	ASRARQTYEQY
13	TRBV5-4	TRBJ2-7	ASSTGTNPYYEQY